Presented here are 24 T cell receptor beta chains from one specimen sequenced in a study of cytomegalovirus exposure and HLA in healthy donors. The PCR used 60 Vbeta and 13 Jbeta primers. Repertoires were generated with immunoSEQ multiplex PCR, while TCRdb's copy carries only in-frame clones and drops some. The data contain under 250,000 clones, around 80% of them singletons. Sequenced: PBMCs. The receptors derive from a boy aged 10-17 years in good health and CMV-seronegative.

This clone was detected only a few times. This chain connects TRBV13 to TRBJ2-7; 11 bases map to TRBD1. Germline assignment: CDR1 PRHDT and CDR2 FYEKMQ (reference sequence). The ends lost 4 bases at V and 6 bases at J; junction bases unmatched: 8. This CDR3 contains 15 residues. The DNA of the CDR3 is TGTGCCAGCAGCTCCCTGGCCGGACAGGGGGCCGAGCAGTACTTC. Its protein is CASSSLAGQGAEQYF.

The gene calls are TRBV30 and TRBJ1-1; perhaps TRBD1 as D (5 bases). With 4 bases removed from V and 4 bases from J, the gap between germline ends came to 16 bases. Germline loops: CDR1 GTSNPN, CDR2 SVGIG (reference sequence). The CDR3 is 14 amino acids. CDR3 in amino acids: CAWILDAGGTEAFF. The DNA for the CDR3 is TGTGCCTGGATCCTGGATGCCGGGGGCACTGAAGCTTTCTTT.

The CDR3 loop reads CAWSVGLGLYGYTF. DNA of the CDR3: TGTGCCTGGAGTGTAGGGTTGGGGCTCTATGGCTACACCTTC. V gene TRBV30 combines with J gene TRBJ1-2; possibly TRBD1 for D (5 bases). In germline, CDR1 is GTSNPN, CDR2 SVGIG (reference sequence). V was trimmed by 0 bases and J by 4 bases, leaving 12 bases between them. CDR3 length: 14 amino acids. Based on the CDR3 plus reference TRBV30 and TRBJ1-2, the full variable domain is SQTIHQWPATLVQPVGSPLSLECTVEGTSNPNLYWYRQAAGRGLQLLFYSVGIGQISSEVPQNLSASRPQDRQFILSSKKLLLSDSGFYLCAWSVGLGLYGYTFGSGTRLTVV.

The J gene is TRBJ1-1, the V gene TRBV2; 8 bases align to TRBD1. Trimming removed 6 bases from V and 6 bases from J; junction bases left unmatched: 21. The CDR3 totals 18 residues. CDR1 and CDR2 (germline): SNHLY, FYNNEI. As DNA, the CDR3 is TGTGCCAGCAGGAGGGGGCCGGGGGGAATGCCAGGGGGCCCTGAAGCTTTCTTT. Its translation: CASRRGPGGMPGGPEAFF. The full variable domain, rest sourced from reference TRBV2 and TRBJ1-1, is EPEVTQTPSHQVTQMGQEVILRCVPISNHLYFYWYRQILGQKVEFLVSFYNNEISEKSEIFDDQFSVERPDGSNFTLKIRSTKLEDSAMYFCASRRGPGGMPGGPEAFFGQGTRLTVV.

The genes are TRBV6-1 and TRBJ2-2; D is ambiguous. Trimming took off 0 bases at V and 5 bases at J, with 4 bases between the two ends. Germline V lookup: CDR1 MNHNS, CDR2 SASEGT. The CDR3 sequence is 13 residues long. Here the CDR3 DNA reads TGTGCCAGCAGTGAAGCAGCTACCGGGGAGCTGTTTTTT. Protein product: CASSEAATGELFF.

This rearrangement joins TRBV7-3 to TRBJ2-5; 10 bases are shared with TRBD2. Trimming cost V 1 base and J 4 bases; bases outside gene matches: 3. Per the germline V gene, CDR1 is SGHTA and CDR2 is FQGTGA. The CDR3 runs to 15 residues. CDR3 DNA: TGTGCCAGCAGCTTAAGGCTAGCGGGGGTAGAGACCCAGTACTTC. It translates to CASSLRLAGVETQYF.

This clone was observed a handful of times. J is TRBJ2-7 and V is TRBV4-1; no firm D call. Trimming took 0 bases from V and 4 from J, leaving 19 bases between them. The CDR3 is 17 amino acids. Germline values: CDR1 MGHRA, CDR2 YSYEKL. The CDR3 loop is CASSQETGVHGPYEQYF. The CDR3 nucleotides read TGCGCCAGCAGCCAAGAAACCGGAGTCCATGGCCCTTACGAGCAGTACTTC.

The chain uses TRBV9 and TRBJ1-2, with D unresolved. The germline V and J ends were trimmed by 0 bases and 3 bases, with 9 bases remaining between them. Germline CDR1 SGDLS, CDR2 YYNGEE. This CDR3 has 14 residues. The CDR3 coding sequence is TGTGCCAGCAGCGTAGGTTCCAGGCACTATGGCTACACCTTC. It encodes CASSVGSRHYGYTF.

Comment on this clone: An end of the junction does not agree with germline; a read error may underlie this. The chain joins TRBV6-5 to TRBJ2-1; 7 bases agree with TRBD2. Looked up from germline, CDR1 is MNHEY and CDR2 is SVGAGI. The CDR3 spans 15 residues. This CDR3 reads CASRETEGDYYEQFF. The CDR3 bases are TGTGCCAGCAGGGAAACAGAAGGGGACTACTATGAGCAGTTCTTC.

The chain employs TRBV6-1 and TRBJ1-1; D gene uncertain. With 2 bases removed from V and 1 base from J, the gap between germline ends came to 23 bases. The CDR3 covers 19 residues. CDR1 and CDR2 from the germline V gene are MNHNS and SASEGT. The CDR3 reads CASSENRPQWYSKNTEAFF. CDR3 DNA sequence: TGTGCCAGCAGTGAAAATAGACCCCAGTGGTATAGCAAGAACACTGAAGCTTTCTTT.

The rearrangement links TRBV5-1 to TRBJ2-7, with D perhaps TRBD1 (5 bases). The germline V and J ends were trimmed by 2 bases and 5 bases, with 14 bases remaining between them. Germline CDR1 is SGHRS and CDR2 is YFSETQ. The CDR3 totals 14 residues. The CDR3 loop is CASSFLEGANEQYF. The CDR3 DNA reads as TGCGCCAGCAGCTTTTTGGAAGGGGCTAACGAGCAGTACTTC.

This sequence joins TRBV30 and TRBJ1-2; 8 bases align to TRBD1. The CDR3 is made up of 13 amino acids. Trimming took 1 base from V and 5 from J; bases not matched to a gene: 3. Germline V gives CDR1 GTSNPN, CDR2 SVGIG (reference sequence). Written as DNA, the CDR3 is TGTGCCTGGAGTGAGGACAGGGAGTATGGCTACACCTTC. Its protein is CAWSEDREYGYTF.

This clone appeared a few times. The chain links TRBV6-6 to TRBJ1-2; D remains unclear. Trimming removed 5 bases from V and 5 bases from J, with 12 bases in between. This CDR3 comprises 13 residues. Germline-derived CDR1 and CDR2 are MNHNY and SVGAGI (reference sequence). Here the CDR3 reads CASSPHDTYGYTF. CDR3 nucleotide sequence: TGTGCCAGCAGTCCCCACGACACGTATGGCTACACCTTC.

The chain combines TRBV18 with TRBJ2-1, with D maybe TRBD1 (7 bases). This CDR3 contains 14 residues. V lost 8 bases, J lost 9 bases, and 20 bases lay in between. Germline values: CDR1 KGHSH, CDR2 LQKENI. Here the CDR3 reads CASRGRWGTAEQFF. DNA of the CDR3: TGTGCCAGCCGGGGGCGGTGGGGGACAGCTGAGCAGTTCTTC.

This clone turned up a few times. CDR3 sequence (DNA): TGTGCCAGCAGCCAACAGGGAGTCCCCGGGGAGCTGTTTTTT. This encodes CASSQQGVPGELFF. The rearrangement links TRBV6-1 to TRBJ2-2, with D perhaps matching TRBD1 (6 bases). CDR3 size: 14 residues. V lost 6 bases and J 6 bases, leaving 14 bases between the germline ends. Germline CDR1 is MNHNS and CDR2 is SASEGT.

The chain couples TRBV9 to TRBJ1-6, with D tentatively TRBD1 (6 bases). V was shortened by 1 base and J by 10 bases, with 24 bases between the two germline ends. CDR3 size: 18 residues. CDR1 is SGDLS, CDR2 YYNGEE, per germline. CDR3 DNA sequence: TGTGCCAGCAGCGTAAGGTCTAACACCCGGGACACCGCCTCACCCCTCCACTTT. It codes for CASSVRSNTRDTASPLHF.

This clone came up a few times. The chain recombines TRBV5-6 with TRBJ2-1; TRBD2 matches 12 bases. The CDR3 contains 16 residues. Germline CDR1 is SGHDT and CDR2 is YYEEEE. Trimming removed 0 bases from V and 2 bases from J; junction bases left unmatched: 0. CDR3 amino acids: CASSLASGGAYNEQFF. The CDR3 coding sequence is TGTGCCAGCAGCTTGGCTAGCGGGGGGGCCTACAATGAGCAGTTCTTC.

The rearrangement joins TRBV6-5 to TRBJ1-1, with 10 bases identical to TRBD1. The CDR3 contains 15 residues. Trimming cost V 3 bases and J 4 bases; bases outside gene matches: 5. Germline V gene lookup returns CDR1 MNHEY and CDR2 SVGAGI. The CDR3 here is CASSYERTGGTEAFF. As DNA, the CDR3 is TGTGCCAGCAGTTATGAGCGGACAGGGGGCACTGAAGCTTTCTTT.

About this clone itself: The junction and the germline gene differ at one end; a read error may be behind it. The V and J genes are TRBV6-6 and TRBJ2-3; D is perhaps TRBD2 (6 bases). From germline, CDR1 is MNHNY and CDR2 SVGAGI (reference sequence). CDR3 length: 14 residues. CDR3: CASGYPSGTDTQYF. The CDR3 DNA reads as TGTGCCAGCGGTTATCCGAGCGGGACAGATACGCAGTATTTT.

The table lists this clone with a few counts. CDR3: CASSLGQGGEQYF. In DNA form, the CDR3 reads TGCGCCAGCAGCTTAGGACAGGGTGGCGAGCAGTACTTC. This sequence joins TRBV5-1 and TRBJ2-7, with 8 bases that match TRBD1. The J segment lost 6 bases and the V segment lost 2 bases, leaving 4 bases of the junction unmatched. Germline V gene data show CDR1 as SGHRS and CDR2 as YFSETQ. CDR3 length equals 13 residues.

This clone was seen just once. The J gene is TRBJ1-1, the V gene TRBV7-8; D is undetermined. In germline, CDR1 is SGHVS, CDR2 FQNEAQ. The V end lost 1 base, the J end lost 0 bases, and 6 bases lay between the germline ends. The CDR3 covers 14 residues. The CDR3 DNA sequence: TGTGCCAGCAGCTTAGACACAGTGAACACTGAAGCTTTCTTT. Its translation: CASSLDTVNTEAFF.

The chain has TRBV7-9 and TRBJ1-4, with D possibly being TRBD1 (5 bases). The germline gives CDR1 SEHNR, CDR2 FQNEAQ (reference sequence). The CDR3 contains 18 residues. Trimming cost V 2 bases and J 0 bases, with 16 bases left between them. CDR3 amino acids: CASSLLIQGSSTNEKLFF. The CDR3 DNA sequence: TGTGCCAGCAGCTTATTGATCCAGGGAAGCTCAACTAATGAAAAACTGTTTTTT.

This clone showed up just a few times. J is TRBJ2-2 and V is TRBV11-1; 7 positions match TRBD2. Trimming removed 2 bases from V and 0 bases from J; junction bases left unmatched: 3. Germline-derived CDR1 and CDR2 are SGHAT and FQDESV (reference sequence). The CDR3 runs 16 residues. CDR3 sequence (DNA): TGTGCCAGCAGCTTAAGGGCGGGGGCGAACACCGGGGAGCTGTTTTTT. It translates to CASSLRAGANTGELFF.

The rearrangement links TRBV6-5 to TRBJ1-2; the D is unclear. CDR3 length equals 15 residues. Trimming removed 5 bases from V and 1 base from J, with 14 bases in between. Germline V CDR1 and CDR2: MNHEY, SVGAGI. The chain's CDR3 is CASSPEASINYGYTF. CDR3 in DNA: TGTGCCAGCAGTCCGGAGGCCTCGATTAACTATGGCTACACCTTC.